The next 2 T cell receptor beta chains were all read from a single sample in a study of CD4 and CD8 cells across lung adenocarcinoma regions. MiXCR, run by TCRdb on the PCR reads, gives a single entry per CDR3 protein. The sample has 12,000 or so distinct CDR3 sequences, approximately 49% seen once. Input material: CD8+ T cells from the center of a lung tumor. The source of these receptors is a female donor with lung adenocarcinoma. The CD4 and CD8 labels of this study may be unreliable.

The chain carries TRBV10-3 and TRBJ2-5; 10 bases are shared with TRBD2. The germline gives CDR1 ENHRY, CDR2 SYGVKD. This CDR3 is 14 amino acids long. The CDR3 nucleotides read TGTGCGGGGAGCAAGCGGGGGGGCACAGATACCCAGTACTTC. Translated: CAGSKRGGTDTQYF.

This CDR3 reads CASSYSGAYNEQFF. In DNA form, the CDR3 reads TGTGCCAGCAGTTACTCGGGGGCCTACAATGAGCAGTTCTTC. The chain joins TRBV6-5 to TRBJ2-1; either TRBD1 or TRBD2 may supply D (5 bases each). V lost 0 bases to trimming and J lost 2 bases, with 5 bases between them. Germline assignment: CDR1 MNHEY and CDR2 SVGAGI. The CDR3 contains 14 residues.